This T cell receptor beta chain was documented in a study of metastatic and nonmetastatic thyroid tumors (dated by TCRdb to about 2020). In terms of the full investigation: Repertoires were compared across peripheral blood and tumor or nodule tissue samples from malignant and benign thyroid patients. Broader findings and caveats from the paper: TCR beta diversity was reported as significantly higher in malignant tumors than in benign nodules, in both blood and tumor samples.

The germline V gene (reference sequence) sets CDR1 to MNHEY and CDR2 to SMNVEV. Trimming removed 6 bases from V and 2 bases from J, leaving 17 bases between the germline ends. The CDR3 has 15 amino acids, counting the end cysteine and phenylalanine. The retained sequence is limited to the CDR3, 45 bases, with the frame set at the first base. This clone came up a few times. The specificity of this receptor is unknown. Base-call qualities are not available, and no considerably larger clone is one nucleotide away. No treatment had been received by any patient before thyroid surgery. Using T-cell receptor beta sequencing, the study looked back at clinical samples from patients collected from about 2011 to 2019. The method was PCR. The sequencer listed for this sample is Illumina HiSeq 4000. High-throughput sequencing was used to profile the TCR beta-chain CDR3 region of every patient. Per the original workflow: Drawing on CDR3 differences between clinicopathological groups, the researchers built a classifier meant to tell apart patients with distant-metastatic papillary thyroid cancer. Repertoire diversity was assessed with the Shannon index, and tumor-blood repertoire similarity with the Morisita-Horn index. The public reads were quality trimmed at Q25 with fastp and then assembled into clones with MiXCR by TCRdb, keeping productive beta chains. Clone size and V and J calls follow TCRdb, not the original study. The sample data list roughly 46,000 clones, and about 25% of these were observed just once. Of the sample, roughly 3% is held by the ten largest clones.

The chain links TRBV27 with TRBJ2-7; 6 matching bases give a weak D call of TRBD1. The clonotype originates from a male donor with papillary thyroid cancer or a benign thyroid nodule (not recorded which). Some clones in this sample may be carry-over from other donors' samples. The sequenced sample was blood. This receptor has the CDR3 CASSIKDSSPYEQYF. The DNA reads TGTGCCAGCAGCATAAAGGACAGCAGTCCCTACGAGCAGTACTTC.